These 29 T cell receptor beta chains share one sample of origin, sequenced in a study of T cells after somatic rescue of genetic block. TCRdb keeps only in-frame clones here, not all; method: immunoSEQ multiplex PCR. In the table there are 70,000 or so clones, about 90% of which are singletons. Sequenced: peripheral blood mononuclear cells (PBMCs). The receptors here all came from a man aged 35-49 years.

The chain uses TRBV6-5 and TRBJ1-5, with D possibly matching TRBD1 (6 bases). Trimming pared 0 bases from V and 3 bases from J, leaving 9 bases between. The CDR3 totals 15 residues. Germline CDR1 reads MNHEY; CDR2 reads SVGAGI. Written as DNA, the CDR3 is TGTGCCAGCAGTTACTCGCAGGGGACCAATCAGCCCCAGCATTTT. Its translation: CASSYSQGTNQPQHF.

The J gene is TRBJ1-4, the V gene TRBV10-2; 9 nucleotides agree with TRBD1. This CDR3 has 18 amino acids. CDR1 WSHSY and CDR2 SAAADI come from the germline V gene. V was pared by 4 bases and J by 8 bases, with 17 bases of the junction left unmatched. For the CDR3, the DNA is TGCGCCAGCAGTGGAGGCTCCGGGACAGGGTTGGTGTACGAAAAACTGTTTTTT. This gives the protein CASSGGSGTGLVYEKLFF.

CDR3 residues: CASSGTGGEQYF. The DNA for the CDR3 is TGTGCCAGCAGTGGAACAGGGGGCGAGCAGTACTTC. The chain uses TRBV27 and TRBJ2-5, with 8 bases identical to TRBD1. Matching the DNA end better, TRBJ2-7 makes the J call doubtful. Germline V gene lookup returns CDR1 MNHEY and CDR2 SMNVEV (reference sequence). The CDR3 is made up of 12 amino acids.

This chain connects TRBV7-2 to TRBJ2-3, with a tentative D call TRBD2 (6 bases). The CDR3 loop spans 14 amino acids. Trimming pared 5 bases from V and 1 base from J, leaving 10 bases between. Germline CDR1 and CDR2: SGHTA and FQGNSA. The CDR3 sequence: CASSPGEGTDTQYF. CDR3 coding DNA: TGTGCCAGCAGCCCCGGGGAGGGCACAGATACGCAGTATTTT.

In its sample, this clone was seen once. The chain has TRBV29-1 and TRBJ2-7; weak D call: TRBD2 (6 bases). Germline V gives CDR1 SQVTM, CDR2 ANQGSEA. This CDR3 comprises 15 residues. Trimming took 4 bases from V and 6 from J, leaving 22 bases between them. The CDR3 region is CSVVGDQGREVEQYF. The CDR3 nucleotides are TGCAGCGTTGTAGGAGATCAGGGTAGGGAGGTCGAGCAGTACTTC.

This clone was found a few times. The chain couples TRBV10-3 to TRBJ2-7, with D unresolved. Germline CDR1 reads ENHRY; CDR2 reads SYGVKD. V was cut by 3 bases and J by 0 bases, with 9 bases left in between. This CDR3 is 14 amino acids long. The chain's CDR3 is CAISDSVLSYEQYF. The CDR3 bases are TGTGCCATCAGTGATTCGGTCCTCTCCTACGAGCAGTACTTC.

The chain carries TRBV7-2 and TRBJ1-5; D possibly corresponds to TRBD1 (5 bases). Germline V gene data show CDR1 as SGHTA and CDR2 as FQGNSA. The V end lost 5 bases, the J end lost 0 bases, and 11 bases lay between the germline ends. CDR3 length: 15 residues. Here the CDR3 reads CASSRTLNSNQPQHF. CDR3 DNA: TGTGCCAGCAGCCGGACACTTAATAGCAATCAGCCCCAGCATTTT.

CDR3: CASSPSGYEQYF. CDR3 coding DNA: TGCGCCAGCAGCCCTAGCGGATACGAGCAGTACTTC. The chain uses TRBV10-1 and TRBJ2-5; 7 bases match TRBD2. The DNA matches TRBJ2-7 better at its end, which makes the J call doubtful. Looked up from germline, CDR1 is WNHNN and CDR2 is SYGVQD (reference sequence). The CDR3 spans 12 residues.

V and J are TRBV28 and TRBJ1-2; TRBD1 aligns across 7 bases. Germline V gene sequence: CDR1 MDHEN, CDR2 SYDVKM. Trimming took 5 bases from V and 6 from J; bases not matched to a gene: 9. The CDR3 has 14 residues. The CDR3 DNA sequence: TGTGCCAGCAGTGCCCAAACAGGGGTCCATGGCTACACCTTC. It encodes CASSAQTGVHGYTF.

The V gene is TRBV14, the J gene TRBJ2-7; 10 bases align to TRBD1. The germline V gene encodes CDR1 SGHDN and CDR2 FVKESK. The CDR3 is 15 residues long. The ends lost 5 bases at V and 3 bases at J; junction bases unmatched: 7. The DNA for the CDR3 is TGTGCCAGCAGCGCAGGGACAGGGGAAAACTACGAGCAGTACTTC. This codes for CASSAGTGENYEQYF. The full variable domain, completed using reference TRBV14 and TRBJ2-7, is EAGVTQFPSHSVIEKGQTVTLRCDPISGHDNLYWYRRVMGKEIKFLLHFVKESKQDESGMPNNRFLAERTGGTYSTLKVQPAELEDSGVYFCASSAGTGENYEQYFGPGTRLTVT.

The chain carries TRBV5-8 and TRBJ2-7, with TRBD1 matching 7 bases. There are 15 residues in the CDR3. Germline CDR1 is SGHTS and CDR2 is YDEGEE. V was pared by 4 bases and J by 3 bases, with 10 bases of the junction left unmatched. CDR3 loop: CASSIASGTDYEQYF. CDR3 coding DNA: TGTGCCAGCAGCATTGCCTCCGGGACAGACTACGAGCAGTACTTC.

The table lists this clone with a count of one. V gene TRBV6-5 combines with J gene TRBJ1-1; weak D call: TRBD1 (5 bases). The V gene lost 2 bases and the J gene lost 10 bases, with 14 bases spanning the gap. CDR3 length: 13 amino acids. CDR1 and CDR2 (germline): MNHEY, SVGAGI. The CDR3 DNA reads as TGTGCCAGCAGTTACGGCCAGGGTTGGGGAGCTTTCTTT. Translated, it gives CASSYGQGWGAFF.

The gene calls are TRBV18 and TRBJ2-1, with D perhaps TRBD2 (5 bases). The CDR3 is 14 residues long. V was trimmed by 0 bases and J by 9 bases, leaving 12 bases between them. Germline V gene lookup returns CDR1 KGHSH and CDR2 LQKENI. In nucleotides, the CDR3 is TGTGCCAGCTCACCACCGGTGGCTGCGGGTGAGCAGTTCTTC. Encoded protein: CASSPPVAAGEQFF.

The chain joins TRBV29-1 to TRBJ1-1, with D hard to call. Trimming left V 3 bases short and J 5 bases short, with 22 bases between. From germline, CDR1 is SQVTM and CDR2 ANQGSEA. The CDR3 is 16 amino acids. CDR3 DNA sequence: TGCAGCGTTGAGGTGGCAGGTTGGAGGGCTGCAACTGAAGCTTTCTTT. Its protein is CSVEVAGWRAATEAFF.

The CDR3 is CASIKSWGSSYNEQFF. The CDR3 nucleotides read TGTGCCAGCATCAAAAGCTGGGGGAGCTCCTACAATGAGCAGTTCTTC. The chain couples TRBV11-2 to TRBJ2-1; the D gene could be TRBD1 or TRBD2 (5 bases each). Germline V lookup: CDR1 SGHAT, CDR2 FQNNGV. The V and J ends lost 7 bases and 0 bases respectively, with 16 bases between them. The CDR3 length is 16 residues.

The rearrangement uses TRBV15 and TRBJ2-7; possibly TRBD2 for D (7 bases). Germline V lookup: CDR1 LNHNV, CDR2 YYDKDF (reference sequence). The CDR3 is made up of 15 amino acids. The germline V and J ends were trimmed by 3 bases and 0 bases, with 12 bases remaining between them. The CDR3 loop reads CATSRTGGRSYEQYF. The CDR3 nucleotides read TGTGCCACCAGCAGGACGGGGGGCCGCTCCTACGAGCAGTACTTC.

The rearrangement uses TRBV7-2 and TRBJ1-2; D call uncertain. The germline gives CDR1 SGHTA, CDR2 FQGNSA. V lost 2 bases and J lost 0, with 13 bases in between. This CDR3 comprises 16 residues. The DNA of the CDR3 is TGTGCCAGCAGCTTACACAACGCGGGGACTAACTATGGCTACACCTTC. Residues: CASSLHNAGTNYGYTF.

The genes are TRBV5-1 and TRBJ1-2, with 12 bases that match TRBD1. The germline V gene encodes CDR1 SGHRS and CDR2 YFSETQ. Trimming took 0 bases from V and 1 from J; bases not matched to a gene: 16. The CDR3 consists of 21 residues. This CDR3 reads CASSLDGTGGVGRGNNYGYTF. The CDR3 DNA reads as TGCGCCAGCAGCTTGGATGGGACAGGGGGCGTGGGCCGCGGCAATAACTATGGCTACACCTTC.

V and J are TRBV10-1 and TRBJ2-3; weak D call: TRBD2 (6 bases). Germline values: CDR1 WNHNN, CDR2 SYGVQD (reference sequence). The CDR3 totals 15 residues. The ends were cut back, 6 bases at V and 4 bases at J, with 17 bases in the middle. The CDR3 reads CASSLGGDDADTQYF. The CDR3, as DNA: TGCGCCAGCAGCCTGGGGGGTGATGATGCAGATACGCAGTATTTT.

V is TRBV18 and J is TRBJ1-5; a possible D gene is TRBD1 (6 bases). Germline CDR1 and CDR2: KGHSH and LQKENI. V gave up 2 bases and J gave up 4 bases, with 6 bases separating them. The CDR3 is 13 residues long. As DNA, the CDR3 is TGTGCCAGCTCACCAGGACAGAATCAGCCCCAGCATTTT. Translating it yields CASSPGQNQPQHF.

This clone was seen a single time. This chain uses TRBV19 with TRBJ2-1, with D tentatively TRBD1 or TRBD2 (5 bases each). This CDR3 comprises 12 residues. The germline V gene encodes CDR1 LNHDA and CDR2 SQIVND (reference sequence). The V gene lost 6 bases and the J gene lost 8 bases, with 11 bases spanning the gap. The CDR3 region has the DNA TGTGCCAGTAGCCCCCAGGGAGATGAGCAGTTCTTC. Translation gives CASSPQGDEQFF.

V gene TRBV6-6 combines with J gene TRBJ1-5; no definite D call. The CDR3 sequence is 13 residues long. Germline loops: CDR1 MNHNY, CDR2 SVGAGI (reference sequence). Trimming took off 6 bases at V and 1 base at J, with 7 bases between the two ends. CDR3 protein: CASSPGSNQPQHF. In DNA form, the CDR3 reads TGTGCCAGCAGCCCCGGGAGCAATCAGCCCCAGCATTTT.

This clone was counted a single time. The chain couples TRBV18 to TRBJ2-1; the match to TRBD1 covers 8 bases. This CDR3 has 15 amino acids. J gave up 9 bases and V 4 bases, and 11 bases lay outside the gene matches. Per germline, CDR1 KGHSH and CDR2 LQKENI. The CDR3 region has the DNA TGTGCCAGCTCACGTGGACAGGGATTGGACTCTGAGCAGTTCTTC. It encodes CASSRGQGLDSEQFF.

This clone occurred once. The chain employs TRBV13 and TRBJ2-1, with 9 positions matching TRBD2. The length of the CDR3 is 21 residues. Germline V gives CDR1 PRHDT, CDR2 FYEKMQ (reference sequence). J gave up 2 bases and V 0 bases, and 17 bases lay outside the gene matches. Here the CDR3 DNA reads TGTGCCAGCAGCTTAGGCAGCGGCGGGGGGGCCCTTCAAGGCCCCTACAATGAGCAGTTCTTC. This sequence encodes CASSLGSGGGALQGPYNEQFF.

The chain carries TRBV15 and TRBJ2-1, with D uncertain. There are 16 residues in the CDR3. V was pared by 4 bases and J by 0 bases, with 13 bases between. The germline V gene encodes CDR1 LNHNV and CDR2 YYDKDF (reference sequence). As DNA, the CDR3 is TGTGCCACCAGCACCCCCCCGGGTCACTCCTACAATGAGCAGTTCTTC. It translates to CATSTPPGHSYNEQFF.

V usage is TRBV11-2 and J usage is TRBJ2-5; 14 positions agree with TRBD2. The CDR3 contains 17 residues. V shed 5 bases and J 4 bases; nucleotides not matched to a gene: 9. Germline V gene lookup returns CDR1 SGHAT and CDR2 FQNNGV. The CDR3: CASSPRLAGGPLETQYF. CDR3 in DNA: TGTGCCAGCAGCCCAAGACTAGCGGGGGGGCCTTTAGAGACCCAGTACTTC.

The J gene is TRBJ1-6, the V gene TRBV6-1; 9 bases agree with TRBD1. The CDR3 loop spans 16 amino acids. Germline V lookup: CDR1 MNHNS, CDR2 SASEGT. The V segment lost 3 bases and the J segment 10 bases; nucleotides outside the gene matches: 10. Here the CDR3 reads CASSDNPGQGGSPLHF. CDR3 nucleotides: TGTGCCAGCAGTGACAACCCGGGACAGGGCGGCTCACCCCTCCACTTT.

V gene TRBV16 combines with J gene TRBJ1-4; no definite D call. Germline V CDR1 and CDR2: KGHSY, FQNENV. V lost 2 bases to trimming and J lost 4 bases, with 11 bases between them. CDR3 length: 15 amino acids. Written as DNA, the CDR3 is TGTGCCAGCAGCCAAGCCTGGAGGGATAATGAAAAACTGTTTTTT. Encoded protein: CASSQAWRDNEKLFF.

The chain uses TRBV9 and TRBJ2-1; maybe TRBD2 (6 bases). This CDR3 has 15 amino acids. V was cut by 0 bases and J by 5 bases, with 12 bases left in between. Germline assignment: CDR1 SGDLS and CDR2 YYNGEE. The CDR3 DNA follows: TGTGCCAGCAGCGTAGATTGGGGGGAGGACAATGAGCAGTTCTTC. This encodes CASSVDWGEDNEQFF. The whole variable domain, filled in from reference TRBV9 and TRBJ2-1, reads DSGVTQTPKHLITATGQRVTLRCSPRSGDLSVYWYQQSLDQGLQFLIQYYNGEERAKGNILERFSAQQFPDLHSELNLSSLELGDSALYFCASSVDWGEDNEQFFGPGTRLTVL.